Sequencing of this TCR beta chain was carried out in a study of T cell responses to AZD1222 COVID-19 vaccine (dated by TCRdb to the early 2020s). About the investigation overall: TCR sequencing was performed for more than 230 trial participants, of whom some 200 were given two doses of AZD1222 and around 25 were given two doses of MenACWY control vaccine. Enrollment into the trials was organized by age into subgroups of 18-55, 56-69 and 70-plus years, and those subgroups contained roughly 140, 27 and 60 TCR-sequenced participants, respectively. Results the study describes overall, beyond this receptor: A significant rise in spike-specific TCR breadth and depth was observed after two AZD1222 doses relative to day 0 and relative to MenACWY recipients. Participants were mostly white British and included more females than males, and it was suggested by the authors that clonal diversity may have been underestimated. Vaccine-associated CD4 TCRs spanned the whole spike protein, with dominant responses in regions 160-218 and 743-854. Reportedly, almost half of the unique spike-specific TCRs recognized epitopes lying outside the regions that are mutated in the B.1.351 and B.1.1.7 variants. The 56-69-year group was small, and its depth increase did not reach significance, likely because of low power. Conclusions about previously exposed vaccinees were limited because only a handful of AZD1222 recipients were SARS-CoV-2 seropositive at baseline. Because no samples from the day 14 peak response were available, repertoires could be characterized only after the peak T cell response.

The time point label here, explained by the study, means: about 28 days (+/-7) after the second vaccine dose. AZD1222 recipients with second doses at about 4 weeks or about 12 weeks were pooled, because spike-specific TCR depth and breadth did not differ between schedules. The vaccinee samples were drawn from two UK trials, COV001 and COV002, one of which was a single-blind randomized controlled phase 2/3 trial testing AZD1222 (ChAdOx1 nCoV-19) in healthy adults. For TCRbeta chain sequencing, PBMC samples were collected from trial participants at day 0 and at day 28 after the second dose. The CDR3 regions of human TCRbeta chains were subjected to immunosequencing. Regarding the original processing steps: TCRs in the repertoires were compared against a reference library of SARS-CoV-2-specific TCRs that had been generated with the MIRA antigen-specificity platform. Breadth was defined as the fraction of unique TCRs that were SARS-CoV-2-associated, and depth was defined as the fraction of total T cells that were SARS-CoV-2-associated. Using the MIRA data, each spike-specific TCR was mapped to the spike region that the TCR reacts to and placed in a CD4 or CD8 class. Log10-transformed breadth and depth values were compared by one-way ANOVA with Sidak's multiple comparisons tests. Held by TCRdb, this immuneACCESS table contains in-frame sequences only and omits some clones. Under half of the omission traces to an unresolved V gene where checked; the cause of the rest is unknown. V, J and clone size were drawn from that table, and D and trimming were deduced from the DNA. Recorded for this sample are more than 95,000 clones; around 85% of them occurred a single time. Around 4.4% of the sample belongs to the ten largest clones.

From the cysteine through the phenylalanine, the CDR3 covers 12 amino acids. The kept DNA is CDR3 alone, 36 bases in frame from the first base. CDR1 LNHDA and CDR2 SQIVND are derived from the germline V gene (reference sequence). Trimming removed 3 bases from V and 5 bases from J, leaving 7 bases between the germline ends. This clone was counted a single time. The antigen it binds to is not known. Per-nucleotide qualities are absent, and no much larger clonotype sits a single base away. The receptor chain draws on TRBV19 and TRBJ2-5; the D gene is tentatively TRBD1 or TRBD2, each matching 5 bases. This receptor was obtained from an adult who received the AZD1222 COVID-19 vaccine. Sequencing used peripheral blood, obtained 28 days after the second AZD1222 dose. The nucleotide sequence reads TGTGCCAGTAGTATTGGGGGTGAGACCCAGTACTTC. This translates into CASSIGGETQYF.